By share, the clone carrying this TCR beta chain ranks as large (0.1 to 1%). Its matching antigen is unknown. This entry is derived from a study of CD8 T cells in ankylosing spondylitis. Making use of molecular barcodes, quantitative 5'-RACE generated TCR beta libraries. One entry per CDR3 protein, called by TCRdb with MiXCR from the 5' RACE reads. This table holds about 200,000 distinct CDR3 sequences, 7.3% found once. The CDR3 sequence is 13 residues long. Germline values: CDR1 SGHDN, CDR2 FVKESK. V was shortened by 0 bases and J by 4 bases, with 7 bases between the two germline ends. Study findings and constraints: Apparently characteristic of ankylosing spondylitis blood was a TCR beta motif (eight highly homologous variants). Earlier authors reported some of these motif variants in reactive arthritis synovial fluid and blood.

The receptor's source is a male donor with ankylosing spondylitis. Sequencing input: blood, either unsorted or a sorted T cell fraction (not recorded which). This chain links TRBV14 with TRBJ2-7; D unclear. CDR3 region: CASSQDRRYEQYF. The CDR3 region has the DNA TGTGCCAGCAGCCAAGATAGAAGGTACGAGCAGTACTTC.